The T cell receptor beta chain described here comes from a study of T cells after yellow fever vaccination. Looking at the study overall: SMART-Seq v4 Ultra Low Input served to prepare low-cell-number fractions. General study results and limits: Contamination by abundant bulk-population clonotypes could be present in FACS-sorted repertoires. The study re-detected most primary-vaccination clones after the booster (about 95% CD4, almost 90% CD8).

This clonotype was counted a few times. Its specificity is not known. V lost 5 bases to trimming and J lost 6 bases, with 20 bases between them. Germline lookup yields CDR1 SGHTA and CDR2 FQGTGA. The CDR3 is made up of 16 amino acids. Template switching with 5'RACE generated the TCR cDNA and added a universal primer site and UMIs. TCRdb reanalysed the 5' RACE reads using MiXCR and keeps one entry per CDR3 protein. The data show approximately 350,000 distinct CDR3 sequences, around a tenth seen once. The chain combines TRBV7-3 with TRBJ2-1; D might be TRBD2 (7 bases). The sequence came from a man aged 18 to 30 who received the YFV17D yellow fever vaccine. The sample was PBMCs, taken on the day of the first yellow fever vaccination. The CDR3: CASSIEGGGLGNEQFF. DNA for the CDR3: TGTGCCAGCAGCATAGAGGGGGGGGGCTTGGGCAATGAGCAGTTCTTC.